The 5 T cell receptor beta chains in this list originate from one sample, sequenced in a study of OX40 agonist ivuxolimab in advanced cancers. Data came from immunoSEQ multiplex PCR; TCRdb stores just in-frame clones and leaves some out. This table has just under 20,000 clones, approximately 79% appearing once. Sequences were derived from CD4+ or CD8+ T cells sorted from blood, sampled in a trial of the OX40 agonist ivuxolimab. The receptor set was obtained from an adult with an advanced solid tumor such as melanoma, head and neck, liver or kidney cancer.

The V gene is TRBV21-1, the J gene TRBJ2-7; the tabulated D call, TRBD1, remains unverified against the DNA. TRBV21-1 represents a pseudogene. The CDR3 sequence is 15 residues long. CDR3: CASSKARLSSYEQYF. The CDR3 DNA reads as TGTGCCAGCAGCAAAGCACGTCTCAGCTCCTACGAGCAGTACTTC.

By proportion, this clone is medium-sized. V gene TRBV30 combines with J gene TRBJ1-5, with TRBD1 matching over 8 bases. V lost 3 bases to trimming and J lost 5 bases; unmatched junction nucleotides: 9. The germline V gene encodes CDR1 GTSNPN and CDR2 SVGIG (reference sequence). The CDR3 runs to 15 residues. The CDR3 region is CAWSTKDREDQPQHF. In DNA, the CDR3 is TGTGCCTGGAGCACTAAGGACAGGGAAGATCAGCCCCAGCATTTT.

The chain is built from TRBV18 and TRBJ1-2; 7 bases agree with TRBD1. Germline trimming cut 3 bases from V and 4 bases from J; bases unmatched to any gene: 5. The CDR3 contains 14 residues. Germline-derived CDR1 and CDR2 are KGHSH and LQKENI. The CDR3 nucleotides are TGTGCCAGCTCACCCGAACAGGGGATCTATGGCTACACCTTC. Protein product: CASSPEQGIYGYTF. The variable domain in full, completed from reference TRBV18 and TRBJ1-2, reads NAGVMQNPRHLVRRRGQEARLRCSPMKGHSHVYWYRQLPEEGLKFMVYLQKENIIDESGMPKERFSAEFPKEGPSILRIQQVVRGDSAAYFCASSPEQGIYGYTFGSGTRLTVV.

This rearrangement joins TRBV27 to TRBJ2-7, with D possibly TRBD1 on 6 matching bases. The CDR3 consists of 13 residues. The germline V gene has CDR1 MNHEY and CDR2 SMNVEV (reference sequence). V lost 3 bases to trimming and J lost 2 bases, with 8 bases between them. The CDR3 coding sequence is TGTGCCAGCAGTTTTGCAGGGGCCTACGAGCAGTACTTC. Amino acid sequence: CASSFAGAYEQYF.

The genes are TRBV7-2 and TRBJ2-5; no definite D call. The length of the CDR3 is 15 residues. In germline, CDR1 is SGHTA, CDR2 FQGNSA. V gave up 2 bases and J gave up 2 bases, with 12 bases separating them. The CDR3 reads CASSLNIAGQETQYF. The CDR3, as DNA: TGTGCCAGCAGCTTAAATATCGCAGGACAAGAGACCCAGTACTTC.